The next 23 T cell receptor beta chains were all read from a single sample in a study of blood T cell repertoires in COVID-19. Here immunoSEQ multiplex PCR was the method, and the copy in TCRdb shows in-frame clones only, minus some. The profile shows around 150,000 clones, around 87% of them singletons. Sequencing was done on a sample of peripheral blood. The source is a man aged 18 to 29 with acute or convalescent COVID-19.

The chain uses TRBV5-8 and TRBJ2-6; D remains unclear. CDR3 length: 17 residues. V lost 0 bases and J lost 0, with 10 bases in between. Germline CDR1 and CDR2: SGHTS and YDEGEE. CDR3 residues: CASSLGLSTSGANVLTF. DNA for the CDR3: TGTGCCAGCAGCTTGGGCTTATCTACCTCTGGGGCCAACGTCCTGACTTTC.

The V call is TRBV5-5, the J call TRBJ2-7; 11 positions match TRBD2. Germline lookup yields CDR1 SGHKS and CDR2 YYEKEE (reference sequence). The CDR3 has 16 amino acids. J gave up 2 bases and V 4 bases, and 8 bases lay outside the gene matches. CDR3 amino acids: CASSPLTSGGTYEQYF. CDR3 DNA sequence: TGTGCCAGCAGCCCACTAACTAGCGGGGGAACCTACGAGCAGTACTTC.

This sequence joins TRBV28 and TRBJ2-7, with 8 bases matching TRBD1. V shed 5 bases and J 0 bases; nucleotides not matched to a gene: 6. CDR1 is MDHEN, CDR2 SYDVKM, per germline. The CDR3 has 15 amino acids. The CDR3 sequence is CASSGQGESSYEQYV. The CDR3 nucleotides read TGTGCCAGCAGTGGACAGGGTGAAAGCTCCTACGAGCAGTACGTC.

The chain couples TRBV5-6 to TRBJ1-2, with unresolved D. The length of the CDR3 is 13 residues. Germline values: CDR1 SGHDT, CDR2 YYEEEE. Trimming took 0 bases from V and 4 from J, leaving 7 bases between them. The CDR3 sequence is CASSLDRAYGYTF. The DNA for the CDR3 is TGTGCCAGCAGCTTGGACAGAGCCTATGGCTACACCTTC. Filled out from reference TRBV5-6 and TRBJ1-2, the complete variable domain reads DAGVTQSPTHLIKTRGQQVTLRCSPKSGHDTVSWYQQALGQGPQFIFQYYEEEERQRGNFPDRFSGHQFPNYSSELNVNALLLGDSALYLCASSLDRAYGYTFGSGTRLTVV.

The J gene is TRBJ2-3, the V gene TRBV19; 9 bases agree with TRBD1. Per germline, CDR1 LNHDA and CDR2 SQIVND (reference sequence). The CDR3 sequence is 15 residues long. Trimming removed 6 bases from V and 3 bases from J; junction bases left unmatched: 7. The CDR3 bases are TGTGCCAGTAGAACGGACAGGGGCGAAACAGATACGCAGTATTTT. Translating gives CASRTDRGETDTQYF.

This chain joins TRBV6-5 and TRBJ2-1; unclear D gene. Looked up from germline, CDR1 is MNHEY and CDR2 is SVGAGI. The CDR3 runs 13 residues. Deletions cut 6 bases from V and 0 bases from J, with 6 bases between. This CDR3 reads CASRDTSYNEQFF. In nucleotides, the CDR3 is TGTGCCAGCAGAGACACCTCCTACAATGAGCAGTTCTTC.

The chain links TRBV6-6 to TRBJ1-1; D is uncertain. V lost 0 bases and J 1 base, leaving 6 bases between the germline ends. CDR1 is MNHNY, CDR2 SVGAGI, per germline (reference sequence). The CDR3 contains 14 residues. The CDR3 is CASSYSGENTEAFF. CDR3 nucleotide sequence: TGTGCCAGCAGTTACTCCGGGGAGAACACTGAAGCTTTCTTT.

In its sample, this clone was seen a few times. CDR3 protein: CASSQGQGWQPQHF. DNA for the CDR3: TGCGCCAGCAGCCAAGGACAGGGCTGGCAGCCCCAGCATTTT. The chain couples TRBV4-1 to TRBJ1-5; 7 bases fit TRBD1. The length of the CDR3 is 14 residues. Trimming at V came to 1 base and at J to 7 bases, leaving 4 bases not matched to a gene. Germline CDR1 is MGHRA and CDR2 is YSYEKL.

This sequence joins TRBV7-9 and TRBJ1-1; unclear D gene. The CDR3 extends over 12 amino acids. Germline V lookup: CDR1 SEHNR, CDR2 FQNEAQ (reference sequence). Trimming took off 8 bases at V and 2 bases at J, with 9 bases between the two ends. The CDR3 DNA sequence: TGTGCCAGCGGCCTGGCAAACACTGAAGCTTTCTTT. This sequence encodes CASGLANTEAFF.

This chain joins TRBV5-1 and TRBJ2-3; 9 positions match TRBD2. V trimming: 1 base; J trimming: 7 bases; junction bases outside the gene matches: 13. Germline loops: CDR1 SGHRS, CDR2 YFSETQ. This CDR3 region has 17 residues. CDR3 in DNA: TGCGCCAGCAGCTTGAGTATATATAGCGGGGGACCCCATACGCAGTATTTT. As protein: CASSLSIYSGGPHTQYF.

This chain links TRBV2 with TRBJ1-1, with D possibly TRBD1 on 6 matching bases. V lost 8 bases and J lost 1, with 11 bases in between. Germline V gene lookup returns CDR1 SNHLY and CDR2 FYNNEI. The CDR3 spans 13 residues. As DNA, the CDR3 is TGTGCCAGCGGGGGCAGCTCGAACACTGAAGCTTTCTTT. It encodes CASGGSSNTEAFF.

This clone appeared once. The V call is TRBV25-1, the J call TRBJ1-2; 8 bases match TRBD1. CDR1 and CDR2 (germline): MGHDK, SYGVNS. Trimming removed 4 bases from V and 2 bases from J; junction bases left unmatched: 12. The length of the CDR3 is 17 residues. CDR3 bases: TGTGCCAGCAGTGCAAGACAGGGGCCCTACCCGAACTATGGCTACACCTTC. It is translated as CASSARQGPYPNYGYTF.

The rearrangement joins TRBV6-5 to TRBJ2-3; TRBD1 is a possible D gene (6 bases). The V end was cut by 10 bases, the J end by 2 bases, with 13 bases between. Germline V lookup: CDR1 MNHEY, CDR2 SVGAGI. This CDR3 is 13 amino acids long. The CDR3 sequence: CATSGQTTDTQYF. DNA of the CDR3: TGTGCCACCTCCGGACAGACCACAGATACGCAGTATTTT.

Written as DNA, the CDR3 is TGTGCCTGGAGTCAGGCAACTAATGAAAAACTGTTTTTT. It specifies CAWSQATNEKLFF. V and J are TRBV30 and TRBJ1-4, with unresolved D. V shed 2 bases and J shed 0 bases, with 4 bases lying between them. The germline gives CDR1 GTSNPN, CDR2 SVGIG (reference sequence). This CDR3 comprises 13 residues.

This clone has just a few counts. CDR3 sequence (DNA): TGTGCCAGCAGAAAGGACACGAGCTCCTACGAGCAGTACTTC. Its translation: CASRKDTSSYEQYF. The rearrangement joins TRBV7-9 to TRBJ2-7; possibly TRBD1 for D (5 bases). The germline V and J ends were trimmed by 6 bases and 0 bases, with 12 bases remaining between them. The CDR3 loop spans 14 amino acids. The germline gives CDR1 SEHNR, CDR2 FQNEAQ (reference sequence).

This chain links TRBV27 with TRBJ1-4; D is unresolved. V was trimmed by 7 bases and J by 7 bases, leaving 19 bases between them. Germline V gives CDR1 MNHEY, CDR2 SMNVEV (reference sequence). The CDR3 sequence is 15 residues long. The CDR3 DNA follows: TGTGCCAGCAAGAGTTCGGGAACCGGTGGTGAAAAACTGTTTTTT. It yields the protein CASKSSGTGGEKLFF.

The chain carries TRBV5-1 and TRBJ2-3; 12 nucleotides match TRBD2. The length of the CDR3 is 14 residues. The V gene end was trimmed by 4 bases and the J gene end by 7 bases; junction bases not matched to a gene: 4. Germline V gene sequence: CDR1 SGHRS, CDR2 YFSETQ. CDR3 coding DNA: TGCGCCAGCAGCCCGACTAGCGGGGGTTATACGCAGTATTTT. Amino acid sequence: CASSPTSGGYTQYF.

V is TRBV9 and J is TRBJ2-1; TRBD2 matches 9 bases. The trim removed 0 bases at V and 6 bases at J, leaving 13 bases unmatched. Germline values: CDR1 SGDLS, CDR2 YYNGEE. The CDR3 contains 18 residues. CDR3 loop: CASSVESMWASGANEQFF. The CDR3 DNA reads TGTGCCAGCAGCGTAGAATCGATGTGGGCTAGCGGGGCCAATGAGCAGTTCTTC.

The J gene is TRBJ1-1, the V gene TRBV4-2; tentatively, D is TRBD1 (6 bases). Germline loops: CDR1 LGHNA, CDR2 YNFKEQ. Trimming took off 2 bases at V and 1 base at J, with 8 bases between the two ends. The CDR3 extends over 14 amino acids. CDR3 amino acids: CASSQRGGNTEAFF. The CDR3 DNA is TGTGCCAGCAGCCAAAGGGGGGGGAACACTGAAGCTTTCTTT.

The chain has TRBV7-3 and TRBJ2-4, with 8 positions matching TRBD2. Germline V gene lookup returns CDR1 SGHTA and CDR2 FQGTGA. This CDR3 comprises 15 residues. J gave up 0 bases and V 5 bases, and 3 bases lay outside the gene matches. Written as DNA, the CDR3 is TGTGCCAGCAGCCCCAGCGGGGGAGCCAAAAACATTCAGTACTTC. Residues: CASSPSGGAKNIQYF.

The chain is built from TRBV19 and TRBJ2-2; D possibly corresponds to TRBD1 (6 bases). V was trimmed by 7 bases and J by 6 bases, leaving 12 bases between them. The germline gives CDR1 LNHDA, CDR2 SQIVND (reference sequence). The CDR3 is made up of 13 amino acids. As DNA, the CDR3 is TGTGCCAGTACCACAGGGCTTGCCGGGGAGCTGTTTTTT. This translates into CASTTGLAGELFF.

The gene calls are TRBV30 and TRBJ2-7; D perhaps matches TRBD1 (5 bases). V was trimmed by 7 bases and J by 0 bases, leaving 13 bases between them. Germline V gene data show CDR1 as GTSNPN and CDR2 as SVGIG (reference sequence). This CDR3 is built from 13 residues. As DNA, the CDR3 is TGTGCCTCCTCCCCCGACAGCTCCTACGAGCAGTACTTC. The encoded protein is CASSPDSSYEQYF. Drawing the rest from reference TRBV30 and TRBJ2-7, the complete variable domain is SQTIHQWPATLVQPVGSPLSLECTVEGTSNPNLYWYRQAAGRGLQLLFYSVGIGQISSEVPQNLSASRPQDRQFILSSKKLLLSDSGFYLCASSPDSSYEQYFGPGTRLTVT.

V is TRBV12-3 or TRBV12-4 and J is TRBJ1-5; D ambiguous. CDR3 length: 13 residues. Trimming shortened V by 6 bases and J by 5 bases, and 11 bases separated the two germline ends. Here the CDR3 DNA reads TGTGCCAGCAGCCGGGTTATCTATCAGCCCCAGCATTTT. It yields the protein CASSRVIYQPQHF.